This T cell receptor (beta chain) is from a study of T cell responses to AZD1222 COVID-19 vaccine. Study results and caveats: Donors were chiefly white British, with a greater number of females, and clonal diversity was perhaps underestimated. After the peak T cell response, and only then, were repertoires sampled. Spike-specific TCR breadth and depth both grew after two AZD1222 doses.

The method was immunoSEQ multiplex PCR; TCRdb's version includes in-frame clones alone and lacks a portion of them. Here the sample spans about 140,000 clones, around 92% being singletons. Germline V gene lookup returns CDR1 SGHNT and CDR2 YYREEE (reference sequence). The ends were cut back, 4 bases at V and 9 bases at J, with 20 bases in the middle. CDR3 size: 14 residues. With respect to this clone: Its specificity is unknown.

This receptor was obtained from an adult who had recovered from COVID-19. The sequenced sample was peripheral blood, obtained after recovery from COVID-19. This rearrangement joins TRBV5-4 to TRBJ2-7; D perhaps matches TRBD1 (5 bases). Here the CDR3 DNA reads TGTGCCAGCAGCGCGAAACAGCTAGGGGTGGGGCAGTACTTC. Translated: CASSAKQLGVGQYF.